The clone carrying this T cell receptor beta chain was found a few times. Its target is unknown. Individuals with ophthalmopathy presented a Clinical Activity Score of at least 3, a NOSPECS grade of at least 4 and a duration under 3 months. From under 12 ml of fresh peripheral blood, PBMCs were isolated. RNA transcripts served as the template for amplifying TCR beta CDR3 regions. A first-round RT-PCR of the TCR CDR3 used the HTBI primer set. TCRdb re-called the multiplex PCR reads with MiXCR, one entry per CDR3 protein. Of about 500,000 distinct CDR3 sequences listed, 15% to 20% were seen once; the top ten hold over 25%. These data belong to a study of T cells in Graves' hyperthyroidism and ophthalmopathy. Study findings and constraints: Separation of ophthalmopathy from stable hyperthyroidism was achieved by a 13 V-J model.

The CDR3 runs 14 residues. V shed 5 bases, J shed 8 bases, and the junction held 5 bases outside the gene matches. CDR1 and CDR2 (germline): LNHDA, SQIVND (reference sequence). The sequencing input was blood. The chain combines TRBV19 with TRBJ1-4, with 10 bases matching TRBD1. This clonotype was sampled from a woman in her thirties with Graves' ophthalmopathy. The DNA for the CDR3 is TGTGCCAGTAGTTACCGGGACAGGGGCGAAAAACTGTTTTTT. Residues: CASSYRDRGEKLFF.